The 18 T cell receptor beta chains reported below all come from one sample, sequenced in a study of T cells in localized non-small cell lung cancer. Sequenced by immunoSEQ multiplex PCR; TCRdb stores in-frame clones only, minus some. The sample yields around 3,000 clones, 18% seen once. The starting material was lung tumor tissue, obtained before any cancer treatment. These receptors all come from a man between 40 and 75 years old with stage I squamous cell lung carcinoma.

This clone was picked up a small number of times. The rearrangement uses TRBV6-8 and TRBJ2-5, with 9 bases identical to TRBD2. The germline CDR1 and CDR2 sequences are MNHGY and SAAAGT. V lost 6 bases and J lost 5; bases outside the gene matches: 22. The CDR3 contains 19 residues. CDR3 residues: CASSPNPLAGSSVGETQYF. In nucleotides, the CDR3 is TGTGCCAGCAGCCCAAACCCGCTAGCGGGGTCCTCCGTGGGGGAGACCCAGTACTTC.

The gene calls are TRBV11-3 and TRBJ2-6; TRBD2 agrees at 7 bases. Germline CDR1 SGHNT, CDR2 YENEEA. Trimming cost V 1 base and J 2 bases; bases outside gene matches: 5. The CDR3 runs to 17 residues. The CDR3 DNA reads TGTGCCAGCAGCTTAGGATGGGCGGGGGCTGGGGCCAACGTCCTGACTTTC. Translation: CASSLGWAGAGANVLTF.

This clone was picked up a small number of times. This chain connects TRBV9 to TRBJ2-4; a possible D gene is TRBD2 (6 bases). With 5 bases removed from V and 14 bases from J, the gap between germline ends came to 17 bases. The CDR3 covers 12 residues. CDR1 SGDLS and CDR2 YYNGEE come from the germline V gene. CDR3 amino acids: CASRLSPGTEYF. In DNA, the CDR3 is TGTGCCAGCAGGCTTTCTCCCGGGACTGAGTACTTC. Full variable domain (outside the CDR3, taken from reference TRBV9 and TRBJ2-4): DSGVTQTPKHLITATGQRVTLRCSPRSGDLSVYWYQQSLDQGLQFLIQYYNGEERAKGNILERFSAQQFPDLHSELNLSSLELGDSALYFCASRLSPGTEYFGAGTRLSVL.

By its share, this clone is large (0.1 to 1%). The chain combines TRBV11-3 with TRBJ1-3; D perhaps matches TRBD1 (6 bases). The V gene lost 2 bases and the J gene lost 0 bases, with 8 bases spanning the gap. The CDR3 is 15 amino acids. Germline V gene sequence: CDR1 SGHNT, CDR2 YENEEA. CDR3 nucleotide sequence: TGTGCCAGCAGCTTACAGGGGATCTCTGGAAACACCATATATTTT. Its protein product is CASSLQGISGNTIYF.

This clone was seen only a few times. J is TRBJ2-1 and V is TRBV11-3, with D perhaps matching TRBD2 (6 bases). Germline-derived CDR1 and CDR2 are SGHNT and YENEEA. This CDR3 region has 15 residues. Trimming stripped 3 bases from V and 5 bases from J, with 14 bases between. CDR3 loop: CASSFSGTNHNEQFF. CDR3 coding DNA: TGTGCCAGCAGCTTTAGCGGAACAAACCACAATGAGCAGTTCTTC.

J is TRBJ1-1 and V is TRBV11-3; tentatively, D is TRBD1 (6 bases). Germline-derived CDR1 and CDR2 are SGHNT and YENEEA. V was shortened by 3 bases and J by 5 bases, with 16 bases between the two germline ends. The CDR3 loop spans 15 amino acids. The CDR3 sequence: CASSLVSGAHTEAFF. The CDR3 coding sequence is TGTGCCAGCAGCTTGGTTTCGGGGGCGCATACTGAAGCTTTCTTT.

By share, this clone counts as medium-sized (0.01 to 0.1%). The V and J genes are TRBV6-8 and TRBJ2-3; 15 bases match TRBD2. There are 21 residues in the CDR3. Trimming at V came to 4 bases and at J to 0 bases, leaving 14 bases not matched to a gene. Germline V gives CDR1 MNHGY, CDR2 SAAAGT. The CDR3 reads CASSSLLAGTSGGFSTDTQYF. The CDR3 DNA reads TGTGCCAGCAGTTCACTCCTAGCCGGGACTAGCGGGGGGTTTAGCACAGATACGCAGTATTTT.

The chain combines TRBV19 with TRBJ1-1; 7 bases align to TRBD1. Trimming cost V 5 bases and J 7 bases; bases outside gene matches: 10. This CDR3 is built from 14 residues. In germline, CDR1 is LNHDA, CDR2 SQIVND (reference sequence). CDR3 nucleotide sequence: TGTGCCAGTAGTCTAGGGGGCCCTATTATTGAAGCTTTCTTT. Its translation is CASSLGGPIIEAFF. Drawing the rest from reference TRBV19 and TRBJ1-1, the complete variable domain is DGGITQSPKYLFRKEGQNVTLSCEQNLNHDAMYWYRQDPGQGLRLIYYSQIVNDFQKGDIAEGYSVSREKKESFPLTVTSAQKNPTAFYLCASSLGGPIIEAFFGQGTRLTVV.

This clone was observed a few times. The V and J genes are TRBV11-3 and TRBJ2-2, with D perhaps matching TRBD1 (6 bases). CDR1 is SGHNT and CDR2 is YENEEA in the germline V gene. The CDR3 sequence is 16 residues long. Trimming took 3 bases from V and 0 from J, leaving 11 bases between them. CDR3 DNA sequence: TGTGCCAGCAGCTTGGGGGCAGCCGCGAACACCGGGGAGCTGTTTTTT. Its protein product is CASSLGAAANTGELFF.

This clone was seen a few times. This sequence joins TRBV19 and TRBJ2-5, with a weak D call TRBD1 (6 bases). This CDR3 is built from 16 residues. The V gene lost 3 bases and the J gene lost 5 bases, with 19 bases spanning the gap. Per germline, CDR1 LNHDA and CDR2 SQIVND (reference sequence). CDR3 nucleotides: TGTGCCAGTAGTATGGCTGGACAGTCAACCCGGGAGACCCAGTACTTC. This gives the protein CASSMAGQSTRETQYF.

The chain couples TRBV28 to TRBJ2-1; 7 bases align to TRBD2. CDR1 is MDHEN and CDR2 is SYDVKM in the germline V gene. This CDR3 region has 17 residues. With 6 bases clipped from V and 3 bases from J, the junction kept 14 bases outside the gene matches. The CDR3 region is CASSHLWGGSLYNEQFF. The CDR3 nucleotides are TGTGCCAGCAGCCACCTCTGGGGGGGATCCCTCTACAATGAGCAGTTCTTC. Full variable domain (rest looked up from reference TRBV28 and TRBJ2-1): DVKVTQSSRYLVKRTGEKVFLECVQDMDHENMFWYRQDPGLGLRLIYFSYDVKMKEKGDIPEGYSVSREKKERFSLILESASTNQTSMYLCASSHLWGGSLYNEQFFGPGTRLTVL.

This clone was counted a few times. V and J are TRBV19 and TRBJ2-1; TRBD1 agrees at 8 bases. The CDR3 runs to 12 residues. Trimming at V came to 8 bases and at J to 9 bases, leaving 6 bases not matched to a gene. Germline V gives CDR1 LNHDA, CDR2 SQIVND (reference sequence). Written as DNA, the CDR3 is TGTGCCAGTTCCGCAGGGGGCACTGAGCAGTTCTTC. This codes for CASSAGGTEQFF. Full variable domain (missing parts from reference TRBV19 and TRBJ2-1): DGGITQSPKYLFRKEGQNVTLSCEQNLNHDAMYWYRQDPGQGLRLIYYSQIVNDFQKGDIAEGYSVSREKKESFPLTVTSAQKNPTAFYLCASSAGGTEQFFGPGTRLTVL.

This clone turned up a few times. The chain has TRBV11-3 and TRBJ2-7; D is ambiguous. Germline V gene data show CDR1 as SGHNT and CDR2 as YENEEA. Trimming cost V 3 bases and J 2 bases, with 11 bases left between them. This CDR3 region has 14 residues. CDR3 DNA: TGTGCCAGCAGCTTGGTTTCCAGGCCCTACGAGCAGTACTTC. As protein: CASSLVSRPYEQYF.

The chain employs TRBV18 and TRBJ1-1, with 9 bases fitting TRBD1. Trimming at V came to 2 bases and at J to 1 base, leaving 5 bases not matched to a gene. The V gene's germline CDR1 is KGHSH and CDR2 LQKENI. The CDR3 loop spans 16 amino acids. This chain's CDR3 is CASSPRGTGPNTEAFF. The CDR3 nucleotides read TGTGCCAGCTCACCAAGGGGGACAGGGCCGAACACTGAAGCTTTCTTT.

This clone occurred a few times. This chain links TRBV16 with TRBJ2-1, with 15 bases aligning to TRBD2. Trimming at V came to 3 bases and at J to 3 bases, leaving 9 bases not matched to a gene. The CDR3 runs to 19 residues. From germline, CDR1 is KGHSY and CDR2 FQNENV. The CDR3 region is CASSQAGTSGGSNYNEQFF. The CDR3 bases are TGTGCCAGCAGCCAGGCCGGGACTAGCGGGGGGTCCAACTACAATGAGCAGTTCTTC. The full variable domain, in which reference TRBV16 and TRBJ2-1 provide the parts outside the CDR3, is GEEVAQTPKHLVRGEGQKAKLYCAPIKGHSYVFWYQQVLKNEFKFLISFQNENVFDETGMPKERFSAKCLPNSPCSLEIQATKLEDSAVYFCASSQAGTSGGSNYNEQFFGPGTRLTVL.

There are a few counts of this clone. This chain links TRBV9 with TRBJ2-3; the D gene is possibly TRBD2 (5 bases). Germline V gives CDR1 SGDLS, CDR2 YYNGEE. The CDR3 is made up of 15 amino acids. V lost 0 bases and J lost 8, with 16 bases in between. In nucleotides, the CDR3 is TGTGCCAGCAGCGTAGAGGAGTCCCCACGGGGTACGCAGTATTTT. It specifies CASSVEESPRGTQYF.

This clone counts as medium-sized. The rearrangement uses TRBV6-8 and TRBJ1-4, with D maybe TRBD1 (6 bases). CDR3 length: 15 residues. Deletions cut 7 bases from V and 8 bases from J, with 20 bases between. CDR1 MNHGY and CDR2 SAAAGT come from the germline V gene. CDR3 loop: CASTRAGHSREKLFF. In nucleotides, the CDR3 is TGTGCCAGCACCCGGGCGGGACACTCCAGGGAAAAACTGTTTTTT.

The CDR3 region has the DNA TGTGCCAGCAGCTTCTGGGGGCGCGTCTACGAGCAGTACTTC. Translating gives CASSFWGRVYEQYF. The V call is TRBV11-3, the J call TRBJ2-7; the D gene is possibly TRBD1 (6 bases). CDR3 size: 14 residues. V shed 3 bases and J shed 3 bases, with 12 bases lying between them. The V gene's germline CDR1 is SGHNT and CDR2 YENEEA.